The text below deals with one T cell receptor (beta chain). The clone's antigen remains unknown. No base-level quality is on record; no much larger clone is a single base apart. For repertoire sequencing, the TCR beta CDR3 regions were amplified from RNA transcripts. A first-round RT-PCR used HTBI primers with the Qiagen OneStep RT-PCR kit, followed by a second-round multiplex PCR, size selection and purification. Sequencing of the libraries was carried out on an Illumina HiSeq2000 in paired-end mode with 100 bp reads. The paper's processing steps were these. SOAPnuke was used for read processing, and reads with adapters, uncalled bases, a mean Phred below 15, or no exact constant-primer or identifier match were discarded. COPE v1.2.5 was used to merge the high-quality paired reads. Each unique nucleotide sequence was treated as a clonotype, and MiTCR v1.1 was used to align the clonotypes to the IMGT TRB V, D and J references. Analysis was restricted to V-J combinations with a frequency above 0.0001, which covered roughly 99% of repertoires. For each V-J combination, a TCR clonal expansion and chaos score was defined as the ratio of F50 clonal expansion to chaos observed in the TCRdist matrix. Welch's t-statistics and random forest were used to narrow the features down to 10 to 15 V-J combinations, which were then fed into a naive Bayes classifier. Thyroid-blood repertoire similarity was quantified with the Morisita-Horn index. TCRdb cleaned the public reads at Q25 with fastp, built clones with MiXCR and kept in-frame beta chains. Rows matching on CDR3 protein sequence are summarized as one entry with the most common DNA and genes. The V and J calls follow TCRdb's processing rather than the paper's. The sample yields 680,000 or so distinct CDR3 sequences; 22% were counted once. Together, the top ten hold more than 5.5% of the sample.

There are 12 amino acids in the CDR3, from cysteine to phenylalanine inclusive. The CDR3 DNA has 36 bases and is translated from base 1. The germline V gene supplies CDR1 SQVTM and CDR2 ANQGSEA. Relative to germline, V is 5 bases shorter and J is 6 bases shorter, with 11 bases between their ends. The data were obtained in a study of Graves' ophthalmopathy and Graves' hyperthyroidism listed by TCRdb under 2018. In terms of the full investigation: Peripheral blood samples were taken at the time of initial diagnosis, before any treatment was given. In about six hyperthyroidism patients, T-cell repertoires of thyroid tissue and blood were compared. The study used signatures of the TCR beta repertoire to tell Graves' ophthalmopathy apart from Graves' hyperthyroidism and to predict which patients would progress to ophthalmopathy. To explore V-J signatures that separate ophthalmopathy from hyperthyroidism, a discovery set of about a hundred patients was enrolled, consisting of about 45 with ophthalmopathy and approximately 60 with stable hyperthyroidism. In total, under 150 blood samples were TCR-sequenced: approximately 42 ophthalmopathy, some 80 hyperthyroidism and around 17 hyperthyroidism-to-ophthalmopathy patients. An independent validation cohort comprised roughly 20 hyperthyroidism patients and over 15 patients who later progressed from hyperthyroidism to ophthalmopathy. For training and testing, the 100 or so patients in the discovery cohort were randomly divided in a 7:3 ratio. After sampling, hyperthyroidism patients received methimazole starting at 30 mg daily, and ophthalmopathy patients received high-dose intravenous methylprednisolone. The investigation overall reported the following: Sample size was not statistically predetermined, and group allocation was not concealed from the investigators. In cross-validation, the 13-signature model distinguished ophthalmopathy from stable hyperthyroidism with nearly 90% sensitivity and around 83% specificity, while in the test set the corresponding values were around 79% and 71%. Most of the expanded thyroid clonotypes with a frequency above 0.001 were also detected in blood, and it was suggested that the thyroid immune response may be reflected by blood repertoires. In validation, the model predicted ophthalmopathy progression with roughly 68% sensitivity and around 72% specificity; some 13 predicted patients were CT-confirmed with GO in a median of around 6 months.

Hyperthyroidism was defined as stable when no progression to ophthalmopathy occurred within 18 months of follow-up. Patients with hyperthyroidism were aged 18 to 65 years, had been newly diagnosed, and had a disease duration of less than 2 months. Patients with other autoimmune diseases, uncontrolled infections, pregnancy or lactation were excluded from the study. Diagnosis relied on clinical symptoms, serum thyroxine, TRAb, thyroid ultrasound and orbital computed tomography. Ficoll-Paque density gradient centrifugation was used to isolate PBMCs from around 10 ml of fresh peripheral blood. Total RNA was extracted using Trizol reagent, and RNA quality was checked on an Agilent 2100 Bioanalyzer.

Sequencing used peripheral blood. Recombination joined TRBV29-1 with TRBJ1-5, with TRBD1 perhaps the D gene, on 5 matching bases. The sequence was collected from a woman younger than 30 with stable Graves' hyperthyroidism. Some clones in this sample may be carry-over from other donors' samples. Donor details come from another sample of the same person, matched by shared clones. Here the CDR3 is given as CSVQQEGQPQHF. The DNA sequence follows: TGCAGCGTTCAACAGGAGGGTCAGCCCCAGCATTTT.